This T cell receptor (beta chain) was retrieved from a study of blood T cells in healthy people across ages. Donors each provided 8 to 10 milliliters of peripheral blood. The total RNA that was extracted per sample amounted to at least 5 micrograms. Combining a sample-barcoded 5' primer with a J-beta primer mix, a second PCR ran for about 7 to 12 cycles. From the 5' RACE reads, TCRdb called clonotypes with MiXCR, one entry per CDR3 protein. This table has about 730,000 distinct CDR3 sequences, about 42% appearing once. Sequenced input: blood. This receptor was identified in a woman aged 55 to 70 in good health.

This CDR3 reads CATSTVYNEQFF. The CDR3 bases are TGTGCCACCAGCACAGTCTACAATGAGCAGTTCTTC. V usage is TRBV15 and J usage is TRBJ2-1; D remains unclear. The CDR3 is 12 amino acids. CDR1 LNHNV and CDR2 YYDKDF come from the germline V gene (reference sequence). V was pared by 4 bases and J by 3 bases, with 4 bases between.